This is a list of T cell receptor beta chains from one sample in a study of cytomegalovirus exposure and HLA in healthy donors. Clones were read by immunoSEQ multiplex PCR, and TCRdb kept only the in-frame ones, dropping some. The sample records around 150,000 clones, 76% being singletons. Sequenced sample: PBMCs. These receptors were obtained from a middle-aged man in good health and CMV-seronegative. CDR3s leave out the opening cysteine and the closing phenylalanine or tryptophan. Clone size is not always given. Where it is, it says once, few, many or a class for expanded clones.

>TRBV7-9|NA|10|TRBJ1-2
ASSAGGSGYT
>TRBV7-2|NA|13|TRBJ2-5
ASSSLLAPQETQY
>TRBV6-5|NA|14|TRBJ2-2
ASSSSPPGHLSRLF
>TRBV11-2|NA|12|TRBJ1-1
ASSLGGQGTEAF
>TRBV29-1|NA|16|TRBJ2-3
SVESISGSDGGTDTQY
>TRBV5-1|NA|11|TRBJ2-1
ASSLTLALEQF
>TRBV4-3|once|13|TRBJ1-4
ASSQDLTQNEKLF
>TRBV6-1|NA|14|TRBJ2-7
ASSETGLAGAYEQY
>TRBV9|NA|12|TRBJ1-1
ASTPGQENTEAF
>TRBV5-4|NA|13|TRBJ2-7
ASSFRQVGSEEQY
>TRBV19|NA|13|TRBJ1-3
ASRKGQSSGNTIY
>TRBV20-1|NA|9|TRBJ1-2
SVAGNYGYT
>TRBV7-2|NA|14|TRBJ2-1
ASSLMSQRGGSSSF
>TRBV29-1|once|10|TRBJ1-2
SVGSGHYGYT
>TRBV28|NA|16|TRBJ2-1
ASTTAGVGAVGPWEQF